This T cell receptor beta chain emerged from a study of spatial heterogeneity in lung cancer. The overall study: Available PBMC from follow-up, collected a median of about two years after resection, underwent sequencing.

In the library, each TCR cDNA molecule bore its own unique molecular identifier. TCRdb passed the 5' RACE reads through MiXCR, listing each CDR3 protein once. The data hold around 120,000 distinct CDR3 sequences, with more than 9% observed a single time. Only a few counts were recorded for this clonotype. Its target is not known. Time point denoted: blood at routine non-recurrence follow-up after resection. The input material, whole RNA from tumor, nontumor lung or frozen PBMC, was sequenced unsorted. Germline CDR1 and CDR2: ENHRY and SYGVKD. This CDR3 is 13 amino acids long. Trimming shortened V by 10 bases and J by 0 bases, and 12 bases separated the two germline ends. Notes on the study in general: Ubiquitous expanded tumor TCRs surfaced in blood more at resection than they did at follow-up.

The chain joins TRBV10-3 to TRBJ1-1; tentative D call: TRBD1 (6 bases). The sequencing here drew on PBMCs, taken at follow-up. This receptor was obtained from a male donor with early-stage non-small cell lung cancer. For the CDR3, the DNA is TGTGCCACCGTAGGGGGAATGAACACTGAAGCTTTCTTT. Residues: CATVGGMNTEAFF.